The 5 T cell receptor beta chains presented below share a single source sample, sequenced in a study of cytomegalovirus exposure and HLA in healthy donors. The PCR was carried out with 60 Vbeta primers and 13 Jbeta primers. Method: immunoSEQ multiplex PCR; TCRdb's copy keeps in-frame clones and lacks some. Found here are 130,000 or so clones; the top ten clones hold 1.5% to 1.7%. Sequenced sample: PBMCs. The receptors were gathered from a middle-aged woman in good health and CMV-seronegative.

DNA for the CDR3: TGCGCCAGCAGCTTGGACAGGGGTGATCAGCCCCAGCATTTT. Translating it yields CASSLDRGDQPQHF. The chain has TRBV5-1 and TRBJ1-5; 7 bases are a match to TRBD1. This CDR3 has 14 amino acids. Looked up from germline, CDR1 is SGHRS and CDR2 is YFSETQ. V lost 0 bases to trimming and J lost 5 bases; unmatched junction nucleotides: 2.

About this clone itself: Other DNA sequences in this specimen translate into the identical CDR3. This chain joins TRBV4-2 and TRBJ1-2; D is unresolved. The CDR3 has 15 amino acids. V dropped 2 bases and J dropped 2 bases, with 12 bases sitting between them. From germline, CDR1 is LGHNA and CDR2 YNFKEQ. The CDR3 bases are TGTGCCAGCAGCCAACCTGATCAGGTGAACTATGGCTACACCTTC. The encoded protein is CASSQPDQVNYGYTF.

The genes are TRBV7-9 and TRBJ2-5; 9 bases align to TRBD2. The trim removed 1 base at V and 2 bases at J, leaving 2 bases unmatched. The CDR3 covers 15 residues. The germline CDR1 and CDR2 sequences are SEHNR and FQNEAQ (reference sequence). In nucleotides, the CDR3 is TGTGCCAGCAGCTTAGGCGGGGGGGGTCAAGAGACCCAGTACTTC. It codes for CASSLGGGGQETQYF.

The chain uses TRBV6-6 and TRBJ2-3; D may be TRBD1 (6 bases). V gave up 7 bases and J gave up 4 bases, with 18 bases separating them. The CDR3 has 15 residues. Germline values: CDR1 MNHNY, CDR2 SVGAGI (reference sequence). In nucleotides, the CDR3 is TGTGCCAGCACCCCCGGCTATGGGGGCCCAGATACGCAGTATTTT. This codes for CASTPGYGGPDTQYF.

The chain couples TRBV5-4 to TRBJ1-4; 10 bases fit TRBD1. With 4 bases clipped from V and 1 base from J, the junction kept 1 base outside the gene matches. Germline lookup yields CDR1 SGHNT and CDR2 YYREEE (reference sequence). The CDR3 runs 15 residues. For the CDR3, the DNA is TGTGCCAGCAGCCGGGACAGGGGAACTAATGAAAAACTGTTTTTT. This encodes CASSRDRGTNEKLFF. The variable domain in full, with the rest retrieved from reference TRBV5-4 and TRBJ1-4, is ETGVTQSPTHLIKTRGQQVTLRCSSQSGHNTVSWYQQALGQGPQFIFQYYREEENGRGNFPPRFSGLQFPNYSSELNVNALELDDSALYLCASSRDRGTNEKLFFGSGTQLSVL.